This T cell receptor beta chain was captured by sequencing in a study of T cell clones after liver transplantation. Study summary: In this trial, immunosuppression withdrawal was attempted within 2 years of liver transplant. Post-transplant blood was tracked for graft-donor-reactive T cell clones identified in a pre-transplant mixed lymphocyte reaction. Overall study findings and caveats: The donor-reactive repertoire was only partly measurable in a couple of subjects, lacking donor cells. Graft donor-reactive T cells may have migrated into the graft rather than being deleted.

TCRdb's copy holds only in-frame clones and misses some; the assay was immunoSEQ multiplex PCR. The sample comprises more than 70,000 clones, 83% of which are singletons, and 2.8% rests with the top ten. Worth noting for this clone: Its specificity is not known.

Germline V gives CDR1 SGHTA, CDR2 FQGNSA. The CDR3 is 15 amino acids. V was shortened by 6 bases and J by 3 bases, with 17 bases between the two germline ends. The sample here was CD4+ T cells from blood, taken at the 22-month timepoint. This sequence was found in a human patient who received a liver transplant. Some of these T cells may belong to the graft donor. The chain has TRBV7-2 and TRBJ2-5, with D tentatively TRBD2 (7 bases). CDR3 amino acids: CASSSPGGAEETQYF. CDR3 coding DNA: TGTGCCAGCAGTTCTCCTGGGGGGGCCGAAGAGACCCAGTACTTC.